The source of this T cell receptor beta chain is a study of Graves' ophthalmopathy and Graves' hyperthyroidism. J gave up 0 bases and V 3 bases, and 5 bases lay outside the gene matches. This CDR3 has 17 residues. Germline-derived CDR1 and CDR2 are PRHDT and FYEKMQ (reference sequence). Beta-chain TCR CDR3 regions were amplified from RNA transcripts. A first-round RT-PCR used HTBI primers, followed by a second-round multiplex PCR. TCRdb itself ran the multiplex PCR reads through MiXCR, one entry per CDR3 protein. The sample includes roughly 500,000 distinct CDR3 sequences, approximately 15% of them seen just once. This clonotype was observed at least ten times.

Sequencing was carried out using blood. The clonotype comes from a woman under 40 with Graves' ophthalmopathy. The chain joins TRBV13 to TRBJ1-3, with 10 nucleotides matching TRBD1. The CDR3 sequence is CASSLGTGEGSGNTIYF. Here the CDR3 DNA reads TGTGCCAGCAGCTTGGGGACAGGGGAAGGCTCTGGAAACACCATATATTTT.